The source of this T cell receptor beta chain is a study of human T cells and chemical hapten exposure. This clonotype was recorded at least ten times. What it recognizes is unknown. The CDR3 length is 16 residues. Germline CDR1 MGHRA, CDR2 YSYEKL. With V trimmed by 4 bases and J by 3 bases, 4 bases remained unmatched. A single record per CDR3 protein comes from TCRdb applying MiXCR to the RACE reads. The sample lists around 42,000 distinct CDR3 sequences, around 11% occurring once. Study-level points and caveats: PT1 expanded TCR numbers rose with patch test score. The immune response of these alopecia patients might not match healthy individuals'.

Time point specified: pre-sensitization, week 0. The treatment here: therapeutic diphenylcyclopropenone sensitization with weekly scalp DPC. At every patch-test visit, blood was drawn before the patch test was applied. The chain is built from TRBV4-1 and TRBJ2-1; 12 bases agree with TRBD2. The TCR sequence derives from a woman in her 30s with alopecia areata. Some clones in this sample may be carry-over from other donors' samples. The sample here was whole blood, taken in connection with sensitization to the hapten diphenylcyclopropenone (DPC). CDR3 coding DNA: TGCGCCAGCAGCCGCGGGACTAGCGGGTACTACAATGAGCAGTTCTTC. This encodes CASSRGTSGYYNEQFF.